This T cell receptor beta chain was profiled in a study of shared clonotypes between healthy human individuals. Notes on the study in general: Memory subsets generally showed lower estimated richness than naive subsets.

The data were produced by immunoSEQ multiplex PCR, yet TCRdb's version contains in-frame clones alone and is incomplete. The table includes about 1.1 million clones, roughly 80% detected once. This CDR3 contains 11 residues. V gave up 3 bases and J gave up 4 bases, with 4 bases separating them. Germline V gives CDR1 SGHTA, CDR2 FQGNSA. Comments on this clone: Its antigen is unidentified.

This sequence was found in a man between 18 and 29 years old in good health. Some clones in this sample may be carry-over from other donors' samples. The chain recombines TRBV7-2 with TRBJ2-7; D gene uncertain. The sample consisted of memory CD4+ T cells from PBMCs. Specified subset: CD45RA-negative fraction. The CDR3: CASSFQYEQYF. DNA of the CDR3: TGTGCCAGCAGCTTTCAGTACGAGCAGTACTTC.